Listed below are T cell receptor beta chains from one sample, sequenced in a study of vaccination effects on CD4 cells after COVID-19. What these receptors recognize is not known. TCRdb keeps only in-frame clones here, not all; method: immunoSEQ multiplex PCR. The table includes tens of thousands of clones, 70% to 80% detected once. Sample: CD4+ T cells from PBMCs cultured with HCoV-229E spike peptides, taken before COVID-19 vaccination. The receptors were gathered from a human donor who received a COVID-19 vaccine. Each CDR3 is given with its conserved first and last residue. Each record gives: J gene, V gene, D gene, clone size, CDR3 protein, CDR3 DNA. D genes are given only for firm matches. Expanded clones are given a class, and other clones once, few, many or no size at all.

J gene: TRBJ2-1
V gene: TRBV25-1
D gene: -
clone size: -
CDR3 protein: CASSRLAREQFF
CDR3 DNA: TGTGCCAGCAGTAGGCTAGCACGCGAGCAGTTCTTC

J gene: TRBJ2-2
V gene: TRBV19
D gene: TRBD1
clone size: -
CDR3 protein: CASGTGVTTGELFF
CDR3 DNA: TGTGCCAGCGGGACAGGGGTTACCACCGGGGAGCTGTTTTTT

J gene: TRBJ2-6
V gene: TRBV3-1/TRBV3-2
D gene: -
clone size: -
CDR3 protein: CASSHNSAAGANVLTF
CDR3 DNA: TGTGCCAGCAGCCACAACTCGGCAGCTGGGGCCAACGTCCTGACTTTC

J gene: TRBJ1-2
V gene: TRBV2
D gene: -
clone size: -
CDR3 protein: CASSEIFGLTENYGYTF
CDR3 DNA: TGTGCCAGCAGCGAGATATTTGGACTGACAGAGAACTATGGCTACACCTTC

J gene: TRBJ2-1
V gene: TRBV27
D gene: -
clone size: -
CDR3 protein: CASRVGEYEQFF
CDR3 DNA: TGTGCCAGCAGGGTGGGAGAATATGAGCAGTTCTTC

J gene: TRBJ2-1
V gene: TRBV6-5
D gene: TRBD2
clone size: -
CDR3 protein: CASSPSGAMDEQFF
CDR3 DNA: TGTGCCAGCAGTCCAAGCGGGGCTATGGATGAGCAGTTCTTC

J gene: TRBJ1-3
V gene: TRBV18
D gene: -
clone size: -
CDR3 protein: CASSPVQGGNTIYF
CDR3 DNA: TGTGCCAGCTCGCCAGTCCAGGGAGGGAACACCATATATTTT

J gene: TRBJ2-3
V gene: TRBV10-1
D gene: -
clone size: -
CDR3 protein: CASTGGDTQYF
CDR3 DNA: TGCGCCAGCACCGGGGGAGATACGCAGTATTTT

J gene: TRBJ1-3
V gene: TRBV7-9
D gene: TRBD1
clone size: -
CDR3 protein: CASSLQTHHTGGSGNTIYF
CDR3 DNA: TGTGCCAGCAGCTTACAGACTCACCACACAGGGGGCTCTGGAAACACCATATATTTT

J gene: TRBJ2-7
V gene: TRBV27
D gene: -
clone size: -
CDR3 protein: CASSLFPPGVGLRYEQYF
CDR3 DNA: TGTGCCAGCAGTTTATTCCCGCCGGGGGTAGGTCTTCGGTACGAGCAGTACTTC

J gene: TRBJ2-5
V gene: TRBV7-9
D gene: -
clone size: -
CDR3 protein: CASTKRSGVRETQYF
CDR3 DNA: TGTGCCAGCACCAAAAGGTCTGGCGTTCGGGAGACCCAGTACTTC

J gene: TRBJ2-7
V gene: TRBV5-1
D gene: TRBD1
clone size: -
CDR3 protein: CASSIAGTGLSYEQYF
CDR3 DNA: TGCGCCAGCAGCATCGCCGGGACAGGGCTCTCCTACGAGCAGTACTTC

J gene: TRBJ2-7
V gene: TRBV4-1
D gene: -
clone size: -
CDR3 protein: CASSLSGATTYEQYF
CDR3 DNA: TGCGCCAGCAGCCTAAGTGGGGCAACTACCTACGAGCAGTACTTC

J gene: TRBJ2-7
V gene: TRBV20-1
D gene: -
clone size: -
CDR3 protein: CSASPPSVAAYEQYF
CDR3 DNA: TGCAGTGCTAGTCCCCCTTCGGTGGCCGCCTACGAGCAGTACTTC

J gene: TRBJ2-1
V gene: TRBV7-9
D gene: TRBD2
clone size: -
CDR3 protein: CASSPSGRALADEQFF
CDR3 DNA: TGTGCCAGCAGCCCTAGCGGGAGGGCCCTCGCTGATGAGCAGTTCTTC

J gene: TRBJ2-7
V gene: TRBV3-1/TRBV3-2
D gene: -
clone size: -
CDR3 protein: CASSRDQVREQYF
CDR3 DNA: TGTGCCAGCAGCCGAGATCAAGTCAGAGAGCAGTACTTC

J gene: TRBJ2-3
V gene: TRBV5-1
D gene: TRBD2
clone size: -
CDR3 protein: CASSWTVAGGGTDTQYF
CDR3 DNA: TGCGCCAGCAGCTGGACCGTAGCGGGGGGGGGAACAGATACGCAGTATTTT

J gene: TRBJ1-1
V gene: TRBV5-5
D gene: -
clone size: -
CDR3 protein: CASSSLGVENTEAFF
CDR3 DNA: TGTGCCAGCAGCTCCTTGGGGGTTGAGAACACTGAAGCTTTCTTT

J gene: TRBJ1-2
V gene: TRBV27
D gene: -
clone size: -
CDR3 protein: CVAGQLYGYTF
CDR3 DNA: TGTGTGGCCGGGCAGCTCTATGGCTACACCTTC

J gene: TRBJ2-3
V gene: TRBV24-1
D gene: -
clone size: -
CDR3 protein: CATSVGPTPGTDTQYF
CDR3 DNA: TGTGCCACCAGCGTCGGGCCGACACCGGGGACAGATACGCAGTATTTT

J gene: TRBJ2-2
V gene: TRBV18
D gene: TRBD2
clone size: few
CDR3 protein: CASSPPGLATRGGELFF
CDR3 DNA: TGTGCCAGCTCCCCTCCGGGACTAGCGACGAGGGGCGGGGAGCTGTTTTTT

J gene: TRBJ2-7
V gene: TRBV3-1/TRBV3-2
D gene: -
clone size: -
CDR3 protein: CASSQVLNLYEQYF
CDR3 DNA: TGTGCCAGCAGCCAAGTTCTAAACCTTTACGAGCAGTACTTC

J gene: TRBJ2-1
V gene: TRBV13
D gene: TRBD2
clone size: -
CDR3 protein: CASSWGGNEQFF
CDR3 DNA: TGTGCCAGCAGCTGGGGGGGGAATGAGCAGTTCTTC

J gene: TRBJ2-1
V gene: TRBV5-4
D gene: TRBD2
clone size: -
CDR3 protein: CASSLGASGLKLNSYNEQFF
CDR3 DNA: TGTGCCAGCAGCTTGGGGGCTAGCGGACTCAAACTCAATTCGTACAATGAGCAGTTCTTC

J gene: TRBJ2-7
V gene: TRBV12-3/TRBV12-4
D gene: -
clone size: -
CDR3 protein: CASSFRYEQYF
CDR3 DNA: TGTGCCAGCAGTTTTAGGTACGAGCAGTACTTC

J gene: TRBJ1-5
V gene: TRBV27
D gene: -
clone size: few
CDR3 protein: CASSAWGGSQPQHF
CDR3 DNA: TGTGCCAGCAGTGCCTGGGGGGGGAGTCAGCCCCAGCATTTT

J gene: TRBJ2-3
V gene: TRBV7-7
D gene: TRBD2
clone size: -
CDR3 protein: CASSTGASGGTDTQYF
CDR3 DNA: TGTGCCAGCAGCACCGGAGCTTCGGGGGGGACAGATACGCAGTATTTT